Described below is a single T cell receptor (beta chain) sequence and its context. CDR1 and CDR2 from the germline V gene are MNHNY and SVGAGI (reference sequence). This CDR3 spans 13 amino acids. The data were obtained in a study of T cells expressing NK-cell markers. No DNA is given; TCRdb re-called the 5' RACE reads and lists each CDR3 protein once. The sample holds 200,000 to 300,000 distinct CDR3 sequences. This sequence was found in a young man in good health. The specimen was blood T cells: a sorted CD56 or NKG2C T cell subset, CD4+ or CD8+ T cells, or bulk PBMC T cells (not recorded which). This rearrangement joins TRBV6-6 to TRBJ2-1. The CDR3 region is CASSYGTDNEQFF.